Listed below are T cell receptor beta chains from one sample, sequenced in a study of cytomegalovirus exposure and HLA in healthy donors. Only in-frame clones appear in the TCRdb table, and some are missing; sequencing was by immunoSEQ multiplex PCR. This sample carries more than 3,500 clones, around 85% of them seen once, and the ten largest clones take roughly 5.7%. Material for sequencing was PBMCs. The source is a woman aged 40 to 50 in good health and CMV-seropositive. Both conserved end residues are part of each CDR3. The D gene is left open where the match is weak. Clone size is given for some rows only: seen once, a few or many times, or a class if the clone is expanded.

v_call,d_call,clone_size,j_call,cdr3_aa,cdr3_nt
TRBV6-5,.,.,TRBJ1-1,CASSYSGGMNTEAFF,TGTGCCAGCAGTTACTCGGGAGGTATGAACACTGAAGCTTTCTTT
TRBV30,.,.,TRBJ1-2,CAWIPGRASYGYTF,TGTGCCTGGATCCCCGGCAGGGCGAGCTATGGCTACACCTTC
TRBV29-1,.,.,TRBJ1-5,CSVRDSNQPQHF,TGCAGCGTTCGAGATAGCAATCAGCCCCAGCATTTT
TRBV5-8,.,.,TRBJ1-5,CASKGVVTVNQPQHF,TGTGCCAGCAAGGGGGTCGTGACAGTCAATCAGCCCCAGCATTTT
TRBV18,.,.,TRBJ1-5,CASSPEPNQPQHF,TGTGCCAGCTCTCCCGAGCCCAATCAGCCCCAGCATTTT
TRBV6-5,.,.,TRBJ2-5,CASSYASGGGGETQYF,TGTGCCAGCAGTTACGCTAGCGGAGGGGGTGGGGAGACCCAGTACTTC
TRBV5-1,.,.,TRBJ2-7,CASSATTTQYEQYF,TGCGCCAGCAGCGCGACTACCACCCAATACGAGCAGTACTTC
TRBV25-1,TRBD1,once,TRBJ2-7,CASSKTGSSYEQYF,TGTGCCAGCAGTAAGACAGGGAGCTCCTACGAGCAGTACTTC
TRBV30,.,.,TRBJ1-2,CAWSVRRSYGYTF,TGTGCCTGGAGTGTACGGAGATCGTATGGCTACACCTTC
TRBV30,.,.,TRBJ1-5,CAWSVSMHPGGPSNQPQHF,TGTGCCTGGAGTGTCTCCATGCACCCCGGGGGGCCGAGCAATCAGCCCCAGCATTTT
TRBV28,.,.,TRBJ1-5,CASSPLGGNQPQHF,TGTGCCAGCAGTCCGCTCGGGGGGAATCAGCCCCAGCATTTT
TRBV7-9,.,.,TRBJ1-5,CASNGQQNQPQHF,TGTGCCAGCAACGGACAGCAGAATCAGCCCCAGCATTTT
TRBV29-1,TRBD2,.,TRBJ2-3,CSVSKTSGGPEDTQYF,TGCAGCGTTTCCAAGACTAGCGGGGGGCCGGAGGATACGCAGTATTTT
TRBV30,TRBD1,.,TRBJ1-5,CAWSGGTGVGQPQHF,TGTGCCTGGAGTGGGGGGACAGGGGTCGGCCAGCCCCAGCATTTT
TRBV6-5,TRBD1,.,TRBJ2-1,CASSSPGQGLNEQFF,TGTGCCAGCAGTTCCCCGGGACAGGGGTTGAATGAGCAGTTCTTC
TRBV6-1,TRBD1,.,TRBJ2-7,CASSGGQAHEQYF,TGTGCCAGCAGCGGTGGACAGGCACACGAGCAGTACTTC
TRBV30,.,.,TRBJ2-1,CAWSVHEDNEQFF,TGTGCCTGGAGTGTACATGAGGACAATGAGCAGTTCTTC
TRBV30,.,few,TRBJ2-7,CAWRGTYEQYF,TGTGCCTGGAGGGGGACTTACGAGCAGTACTTC
TRBV13,TRBD2,.,TRBJ2-1,CASSLGREYNEQFF,TGTGCCAGCAGCTTAGGGCGGGAGTACAATGAGCAGTTCTTC
TRBV6-1,.,.,TRBJ1-5,CASTDKNSNQPQHF,TGTGCCAGCACCGACAAAAATAGCAATCAGCCCCAGCATTTT
TRBV30,.,.,TRBJ1-5,CAWSLRGDQPQHF,TGTGCCTGGAGTTTACGGGGGGATCAGCCCCAGCATTTT
TRBV28,.,few,TRBJ1-1,CASSYARGDTEAFF,TGTGCCAGCAGTTATGCCCGGGGTGACACTGAAGCTTTCTTT
TRBV28,TRBD1,.,TRBJ1-5,CASSSRQGSNQPQHF,TGTGCCAGCAGCTCTAGACAGGGATCTAATCAGCCCCAGCATTTT
TRBV6-5,.,.,TRBJ2-3,CASSYTIKDTQYF,TGTGCCAGCAGTTACACAATCAAAGATACGCAGTATTTT